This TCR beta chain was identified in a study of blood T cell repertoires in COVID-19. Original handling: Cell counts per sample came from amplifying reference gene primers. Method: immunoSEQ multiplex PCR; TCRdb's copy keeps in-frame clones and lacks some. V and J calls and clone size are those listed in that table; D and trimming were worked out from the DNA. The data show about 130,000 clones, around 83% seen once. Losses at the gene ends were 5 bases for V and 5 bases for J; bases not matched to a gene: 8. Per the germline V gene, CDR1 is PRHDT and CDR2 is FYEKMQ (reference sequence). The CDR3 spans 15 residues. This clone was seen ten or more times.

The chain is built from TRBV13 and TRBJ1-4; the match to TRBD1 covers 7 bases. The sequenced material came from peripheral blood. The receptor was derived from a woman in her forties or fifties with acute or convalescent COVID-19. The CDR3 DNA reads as TGTGCCAGCAGCCGAGGGACAGACCAGAATGAAAAACTGTTTTTT. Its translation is CASSRGTDQNEKLFF.